This T cell receptor (beta chain) was profiled in a study of beta chain features in type 1 diabetes. Study-wide points: Comparison showed that naive, central memory and Treg TCRB repertoires appeared more similar among patients than among healthy donors. In every one of the four CD4+ subsets, TCRB CDR3s were moderately but significantly shorter in Type 1 diabetes patients.

Expressed TCRB transcripts were sequenced because the isolated RNA had all been reverse transcribed beforehand. Some clones are missing from TCRdb's copy, which holds only in-frame ones; the method was immunoSEQ multiplex PCR. The profile shows about 410,000 clones, 11% to 15% of them singletons. This clone was counted between two and nine times. As yet, its antigen is unknown. Sequencing used naive CD4+ T cells from blood. The sequence derives from a man aged 25 to 45 in good health.

This CDR3 is CASTRGNEKLFF. The CDR3 nucleotides read TGTGCCAGCACGAGAGGGAATGAAAAACTGTTTTTT. The chain has TRBV2 and TRBJ1-4; D uncertain. This CDR3 has 12 amino acids. Trimming left V 7 bases short and J 5 bases short, with 8 bases between. CDR1 and CDR2 (germline): SNHLY, FYNNEI. Full variable domain (missing parts from reference TRBV2 and TRBJ1-4): EPEVTQTPSHQVTQMGQEVILRCVPISNHLYFYWYRQILGQKVEFLVSFYNNEISEKSEIFDDQFSVERPDGSNFTLKIRSTKLEDSAMYFCASTRGNEKLFFGSGTQLSVL.